This T cell receptor beta chain was identified during a study of blood T cell repertoires in COVID-19. Study context: The origin of the acute and convalescent COVID-19 samples was the United States, Italy and Spain.

Some clones are missing from TCRdb's copy, which holds only in-frame ones; the method was immunoSEQ multiplex PCR. The table shows 150,000 to 200,000 clones, with around 82% occurring only once. The CDR3 consists of 18 residues. Germline CDR1 and CDR2: MNHEY and SMNVEV (reference sequence). V lost 4 bases and J lost 3; bases outside the gene matches: 12. This receptor was taken from a human donor with acute or convalescent COVID-19. The donor label of this sample is uncertain. The sample comprised peripheral blood. This chain links TRBV27 with TRBJ2-1; TRBD1 agrees at 10 bases. The CDR3 coding sequence is TGTGCCAGCAGTTCCGGGACAGGGGCCAGGGGGTACTACAATGAGCAGTTCTTC. It specifies CASSSGTGARGYYNEQFF.